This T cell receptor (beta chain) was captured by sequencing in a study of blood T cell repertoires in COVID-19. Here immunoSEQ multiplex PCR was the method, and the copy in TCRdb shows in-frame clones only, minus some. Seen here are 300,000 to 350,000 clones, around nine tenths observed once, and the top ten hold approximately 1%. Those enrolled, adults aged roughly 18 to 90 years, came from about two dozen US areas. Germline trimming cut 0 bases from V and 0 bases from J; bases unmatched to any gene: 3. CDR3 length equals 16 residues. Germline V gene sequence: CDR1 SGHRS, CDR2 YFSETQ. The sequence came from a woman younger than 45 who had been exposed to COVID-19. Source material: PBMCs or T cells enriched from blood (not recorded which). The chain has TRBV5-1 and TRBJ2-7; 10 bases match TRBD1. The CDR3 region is CASSLGGQGSSYEQYF. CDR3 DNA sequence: TGCGCCAGCAGCTTGGGGGGACAGGGGAGCTCCTACGAGCAGTACTTC.